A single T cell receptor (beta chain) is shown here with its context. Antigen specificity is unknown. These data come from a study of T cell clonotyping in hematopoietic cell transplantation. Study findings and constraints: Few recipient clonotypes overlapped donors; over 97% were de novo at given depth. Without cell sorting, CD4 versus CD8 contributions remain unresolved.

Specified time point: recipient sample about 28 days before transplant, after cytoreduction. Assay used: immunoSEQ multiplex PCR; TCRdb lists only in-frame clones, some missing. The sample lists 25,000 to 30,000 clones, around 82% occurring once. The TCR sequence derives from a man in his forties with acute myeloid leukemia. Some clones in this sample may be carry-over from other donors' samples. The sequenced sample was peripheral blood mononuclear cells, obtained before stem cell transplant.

The CDR3 loop is CASSIRLADEQYF. CDR3 in DNA: TGTGCCAGCAGCATTAGACTAGCGGACGAGCAGTACTTC. The rearrangement joins TRBV7-9 to TRBJ2-7, with 9 bases aligning to TRBD2. There are 13 residues in the CDR3. Germline CDR1 SEHNR, CDR2 FQNEAQ (reference sequence). Losses at the gene ends were 5 bases for V and 5 bases for J; bases not matched to a gene: 4. The variable domain in full, with the rest retrieved from reference TRBV7-9 and TRBJ2-7, is DTGVSQNPRHKITKRGQNVTFRCDPISEHNRLYWYRQTLGQGPEFLTYFQNEAQLEKSRLLSDRFSAERPKGSFSTLEIQRTEQGDSAMYLCASSIRLADEQYFGPGTRLTVT.